This record covers a single TCR beta chain. These data originate in a study of blood T cell repertoires in COVID-19. Turning to the study itself: Samples came from the United States, Italy and Spain, spanning acute and convalescent COVID-19. PBMCs, B-cell-depleted T cells, or T cells provided the cDNA or gDNA that made up the material.

CDR3 length equals 12 residues. CDR1 is MNHEY and CDR2 is SVGAGI in the germline V gene. Between the trimmed V and J ends, which lost 4 bases and 3 bases, there was a span of 7 bases. Under the authors' procedure: Amplification from reference gene primers served as the basis for estimated nucleated cell counts. Clones were read by immunoSEQ multiplex PCR, and TCRdb kept only the in-frame ones, dropping some. V and J calls and clone size are as listed in that table; D and trimming were resolved from the DNA. The sample lists about 110,000 clones, nearly 90% occurring once. The sequence was obtained from a woman in her 70s who had recovered from COVID-19. Source material: peripheral blood. This chain uses TRBV6-5 with TRBJ2-7; a possible D gene is TRBD1 (6 bases). The CDR3: CASSSRGYEQYF. For the CDR3, the DNA is TGTGCCAGCAGTTCCAGGGGCTACGAGCAGTACTTC.